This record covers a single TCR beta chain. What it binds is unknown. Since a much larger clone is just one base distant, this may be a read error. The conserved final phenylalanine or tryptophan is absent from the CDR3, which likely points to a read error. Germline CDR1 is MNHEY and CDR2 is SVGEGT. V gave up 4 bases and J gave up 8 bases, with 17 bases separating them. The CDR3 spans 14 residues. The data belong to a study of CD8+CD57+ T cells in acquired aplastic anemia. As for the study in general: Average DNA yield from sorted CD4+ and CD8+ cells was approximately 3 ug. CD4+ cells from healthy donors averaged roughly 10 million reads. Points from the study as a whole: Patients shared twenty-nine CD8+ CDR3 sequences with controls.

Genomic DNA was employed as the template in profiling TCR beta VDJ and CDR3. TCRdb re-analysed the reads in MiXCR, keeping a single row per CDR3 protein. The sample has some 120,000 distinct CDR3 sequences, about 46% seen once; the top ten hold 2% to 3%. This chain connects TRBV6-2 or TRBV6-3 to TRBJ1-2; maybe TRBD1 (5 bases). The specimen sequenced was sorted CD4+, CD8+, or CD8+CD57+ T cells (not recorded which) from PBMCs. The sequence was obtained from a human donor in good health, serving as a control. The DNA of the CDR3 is TGTGCCAGCAGTTCAAGGGGCACCCCTATGGGCTACACCCTC. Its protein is CASSSRGTPMGYTL.